This T cell receptor beta chain was retrieved from a study of T cells after posttransplantation cyclophosphamide. Whole-study results and caveats: Donor CD8+ memory clones often dominated recipient blood repertoires at later times. Tissue-infiltrating T cells from skin or gut overlapped little with blood T cells. After PTCy, TRB diversity resembled that of CNI/methotrexate controls.

This clone has only one observation. Its antigen is not known. The CDR3 consists of 15 residues. Per the germline V gene, CDR1 is MNHEY and CDR2 is SMNVEV (reference sequence). V shed 2 bases, J shed 4 bases, and the junction held 7 bases outside the gene matches. Cells defined as naive were viable CD3+CD4+ or CD3+CD8+ and CCR7+CD45RA+CD45RO-CD95-CD27+CD28+. The related graft donor's blood sample was taken on the day of bone marrow donation. Sequencing was performed with immunoSEQ multiplex PCR; in TCRdb, only in-frame clones are kept and a portion is missing. The sample shows more than 30,000 clones, 90% to 95% of them seen only once.

Sequenced sample: naive CD4+ T cells sorted from PBMCs. The sequence came from a woman in her sixties in good health, CMV-negative, and a related stem cell transplant donor. The chain combines TRBV27 with TRBJ2-5, with 7 bases matching TRBD1. The CDR3 nucleotides read TGTGCCAGCAGTTTAAGGGGGCGGATTGGAGAGACCCAGTACTTC. Its translation: CASSLRGRIGETQYF.